Detailed here is one T cell receptor beta chain. Antigen specificity is unknown. The PCR ran on 60 Vbeta and 13 Jbeta primers. Some clones are missing from TCRdb's copy, which holds only in-frame ones; the method was immunoSEQ multiplex PCR. There are approximately 270,000 clones in the sample; 80% occur only once, and over 0.3% lies in the top ten. The sample is drawn from a study of cytomegalovirus exposure and HLA in healthy donors. Study-wide findings and caveats: Reported performance of the classifier showed diagnosis of cytomegalovirus status with high specificity and sensitivity.

There are 12 residues in the CDR3. Germline assignment: CDR1 MDHEN and CDR2 SYDVKM. Trimming left V 2 bases short and J 5 bases short, with 6 bases between. V and J are TRBV28 and TRBJ2-5; D gene ambiguous. The clonotype was recovered from a girl aged 2 to 10 in good health and CMV-seronegative. The sequenced sample was PBMCs. CDR3 sequence (DNA): TGTGCCAGCAGTTTAGACGGGGAGACCCAGTACTTC. It translates to CASSLDGETQYF. The whole variable domain, remainder taken from reference TRBV28 and TRBJ2-5, is DVKVTQSSRYLVKRTGEKVFLECVQDMDHENMFWYRQDPGLGLRLIYFSYDVKMKEKGDIPEGYSVSREKKERFSLILESASTNQTSMYLCASSLDGETQYFGPGTRLLVL.